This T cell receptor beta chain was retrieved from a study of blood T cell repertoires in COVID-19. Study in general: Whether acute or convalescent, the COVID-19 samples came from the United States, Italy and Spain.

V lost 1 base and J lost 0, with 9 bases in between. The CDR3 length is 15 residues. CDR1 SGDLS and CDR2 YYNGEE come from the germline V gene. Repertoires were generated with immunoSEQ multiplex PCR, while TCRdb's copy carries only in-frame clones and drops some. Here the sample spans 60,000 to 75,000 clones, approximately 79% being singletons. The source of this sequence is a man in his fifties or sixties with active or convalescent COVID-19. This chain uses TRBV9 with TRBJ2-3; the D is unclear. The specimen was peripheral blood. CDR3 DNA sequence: TGTGCCAGCAGCGTACGGTGGGCCAGCACAGATACGCAGTATTTT. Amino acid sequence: CASSVRWASTDTQYF.